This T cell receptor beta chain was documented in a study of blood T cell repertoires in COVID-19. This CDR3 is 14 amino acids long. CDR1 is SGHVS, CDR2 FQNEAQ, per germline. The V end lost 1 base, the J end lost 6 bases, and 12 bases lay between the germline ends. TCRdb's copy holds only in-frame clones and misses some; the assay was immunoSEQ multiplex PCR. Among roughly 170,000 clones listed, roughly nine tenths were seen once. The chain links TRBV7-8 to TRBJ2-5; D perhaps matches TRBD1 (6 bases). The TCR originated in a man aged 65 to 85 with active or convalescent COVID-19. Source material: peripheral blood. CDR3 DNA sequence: TGTGCCAGCAGCTTAGTGCAGGGGAGTAAGACCCAGTACTTC. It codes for CASSLVQGSKTQYF.